The rows below give T cell receptor beta chains drawn from one sample of a study of blood T cells in healthy people across ages. In TCRdb, the 5' RACE reads were re-called with MiXCR into one record per CDR3 protein. The repertoire holds hundreds of thousands of distinct CDR3 sequences, about 28% seen once, with more than 15% in the top ten. Material for sequencing was blood. The receptors shown here come from a woman older than 75 in good health. The CDR3 runs from the conserved cysteine through the conserved F or W. D genes are given only for firm matches. Expanded clones get a size class; other rows say once, few or many, or leave the size out.

>14|TRBV7-3|-|many|TRBJ2-7
CASSLLGQSYEQYF
TGTGCCAGCAGCTTATTAGGGCAGTCCTACGAGCAGTACTTC
>13|TRBV9|-|many|TRBJ2-1
CASSVAGNNEQFF
TGTGCCAGCAGCGTAGCGGGGAACAATGAGCAGTTCTTC
>13|TRBV20-1|TRBD2|many|TRBJ2-7
CSVTSGGLYEQYF
TGCAGTGTGACTAGCGGGGGTTTATACGAGCAGTACTTC
>19|TRBV21-1|-|-|TRBJ1-5
CASSKADPERLTRNQPQHF
TGTGCCAGCAGCAAAGCGGATCCGGAACGGTTGACCCGCAATCAGCCCCAGCATTTT
>19|TRBV4-1|TRBD2|many|TRBJ2-5
CASSQESSLAGAPSETQYF
TGCGCCAGCAGCCAAGAATCTTCACTAGCGGGGGCCCCGTCGGAGACCCAGTACTTC
>17|TRBV27|-|-|TRBJ1-6
CASSLASPSSYNSPLHF
TGTGCCAGCAGTTTAGCCTCGCCTAGCTCCTATAATTCACCCCTCCACTTT
>19|TRBV27|-|few|TRBJ2-6
CASSLIPSGGAGGANVLTF
TGTGCCAGCAGTTTGATACCATCGGGGGGCGCAGGAGGGGCCAACGTCCTGACTTTC
>15|TRBV3-1|-|many|TRBJ1-2
CASSQDSTQSYGYTF
TGTGCCAGCAGCCAAGATTCGACCCAAAGCTATGGCTACACCTTC
>14|TRBV4-1|-|many|TRBJ1-2
CASSQVEGPYGYTF
TGCGCCAGCAGCCAAGTGGAGGGGCCCTATGGCTACACCTTC
>13|TRBV29-1|TRBD1|many|TRBJ1-2
CSGEWTGSHGYTF
TGCAGCGGGGAATGGACAGGGTCCCATGGCTACACCTTC
>16|TRBV20-1|-|-|TRBJ1-1
CSARVPGGGTNTEAFF
TGCAGTGCTAGGGTTCCTGGGGGGGGCACGAACACTGAAGCTTTCTTT
>15|TRBV20-1|TRBD1|-|TRBJ1-5
CSARKGQGKNQPQHF
TGCAGTGCTAGAAAGGGACAGGGGAAAAATCAGCCCCAGCATTTT
>15|TRBV20-1|TRBD1|few|TRBJ1-1
CSASAPPDRDTEAFF
TGCAGTGCTAGTGCCCCTCCGGACAGGGACACTGAAGCTTTCTTT
>13|TRBV10-3|TRBD1|few|TRBJ1-6
CAISGTGVGPLHF
TGTGCCATTTCCGGGACAGGGGTTGGACCCCTCCACTTT
>15|TRBV20-1|-|-|TRBJ2-3
CSARETRRRTDTQYF
TGCAGTGCTAGAGAGACTAGACGGAGAACAGATACGCAGTATTTT
>16|TRBV11-1|-|-|TRBJ2-7
CASSSQRKSTTYEQYF
TGTGCCAGCAGCTCGCAAAGGAAGTCCACAACTTACGAGCAGTACTTC
>18|TRBV7-2|TRBD1|-|TRBJ1-4
CASSPTGTGGYANEKRFF
TGTGCCAGCAGCCCGACCGGGACAGGAGGTTACGCTAATGAAAAACGGTTTTTT
>15|TRBV9|TRBD2|many|TRBJ2-1
CASSPYGTSAFGQFF
TGTGCCAGCAGCCCATACGGGACTAGCGCCTTTGGGCAGTTCTTC
>17|TRBV12-3/TRBV12-4|TRBD2|-|TRBJ2-3
CASSLDVAGEGTDAQYF
TGTGCCAGCAGTTTAGACGTAGCGGGGGAGGGCACAGATGCGCAGTATTTT
>18|TRBV20-1|TRBD2|many|TRBJ2-7
CSARDGGLAGIMSYEQYF
TGCAGTGCTAGAGATGGAGGCCTAGCGGGGATTATGTCCTACGAGCAGTACTTC
>14|TRBV5-1|TRBD1|-|TRBJ2-3
CASSMGQSTDTQYF
TGCGCCAGCAGCATGGGACAGTCGACAGATACGCAGTATTTT
>15|TRBV20-1|-|few|TRBJ1-5
CSARGRVNSNQPQHF
TGCAGTGCTAGAGGGAGGGTAAATAGCAATCAGCCCCAGCATTTT
>15|TRBV28|-|-|TRBJ1-2
CASNGQGLRDYGYTF
TGTGCCAGCAATGGCCAGGGGCTAAGGGACTATGGCTACACCTTC
>14|TRBV5-5|-|-|TRBJ2-2
CASSPVLNTGELFF
TGTGCCAGCAGCCCGGTCCTTAACACCGGGGAGCTGTTTTTT
>15|TRBV5-6|-|many|TRBJ2-7
CASSSVRGAVYEQYF
TGTGCCAGCAGCTCCGTTCGGGGGGCAGTATACGAGCAGTACTTC
>13|TRBV6-6|-|-|TRBJ1-2
CASSYSDGRGYTF
TGTGCCAGCAGCTACTCAGATGGTCGTGGCTACACCTTC
>14|TRBV12-3/TRBV12-4|TRBD2|-|TRBJ2-5
CASRRLAGGFEQYF
TGTGCCAGCAGAAGACTAGCGGGGGGGTTTGAGCAGTACTTC
>14|TRBV10-3|TRBD1|-|TRBJ1-5
CAISERDRDQPQHF
TGTGCCATCAGTGAAAGGGACAGGGATCAGCCCCAGCATTTT
>13|TRBV20-1|-|-|TRBJ1-6
CSARLDSNSPLHF
TGCAGTGCTAGGCTGGACAGCAATTCACCCCTCCACTTT
>13|TRBV6-6|-|many|TRBJ2-7
CATQRGSQYEQYF
TGTGCCACCCAGAGAGGCAGTCAGTACGAGCAGTACTTC
>13|TRBV6-5|-|many|TRBJ1-2
CASSYSTQNGYTF
TGTGCCAGCAGTTACTCGACCCAGAATGGCTACACCTTC
>15|TRBV7-2|-|-|TRBJ1-4
CASSPRGGGQEKLFF
TGTGCCAGCAGCCCCAGAGGGGGGGGTCAGGAAAAACTGTTTTTT
>16|TRBV10-3|-|many|TRBJ2-7
CAISESRGSSSYEQYF
TGTGCCATCAGTGAGTCTAGAGGCAGCTCATCCTACGAGCAGTACTTC
>15|TRBV5-1|-|-|TRBJ2-7
CASSKAGDYYNEQYF
TGCGCCAGCAGCAAGGCAGGGGACTACTACAATGAGCAGTACTTC
>13|TRBV18|-|-|TRBJ1-2
CASSQLQGNGYTF
TGTGCCAGCTCACAGTTGCAGGGGAATGGCTACACCTTC
>15|TRBV27|TRBD1|-|TRBJ2-7
CASSKCGTGVDEQYF
TGTGCCAGCAGTAAATGCGGGACAGGGGTGGACGAGCAGTACTTC
>15|TRBV14|-|many|TRBJ2-5
CASSLSWASGETQYF
TGTGCCAGCAGCCTCTCCTGGGCCAGCGGGGAGACCCAGTACTTC
>13|TRBV5-5|-|many|TRBJ2-7
CASSLPGAREQYF
TGTGCCAGCAGCTTGCCAGGGGCCAGGGAGCAGTACTTC
>15|TRBV29-1|TRBD1|few|TRBJ2-5
CSVSDRDRGLNEQYF
TGCAGCGTTTCGGACCGGGACAGGGGACTAAATGAGCAGTACTTC
>17|TRBV10-3|TRBD1|-|TRBJ2-3
CAIRSGTGGRSTDTQYF
TGTGCCATCAGATCGGGGACAGGGGGTAGAAGCACAGACACGCAGTATTTT
>15|TRBV3-1|TRBD2|many|TRBJ2-5
CASSQAKAGGETQYF
TGTGCCAGCAGCCAAGCAAAAGCGGGAGGAGAGACCCAGTACTTC
>14|TRBV7-9|TRBD2|many|TRBJ2-1
CASIRGGSYNEQFF
TGTGCCAGCATCCGGGGGGGCTCCTACAATGAGCAGTTCTTC
>13|TRBV10-2|-|-|TRBJ2-7
CASSLSEGDEQYF
TGCGCCAGCAGTTTATCCGAGGGCGACGAGCAGTACTTC
>15|TRBV24-1|TRBD1|-|TRBJ1-1
CATQTDRGQNTEAFF
TGTGCCACACAGACAGACAGGGGGCAAAACACTGAAGCTTTCTTT
>15|TRBV5-1|TRBD1|-|TRBJ1-1
CASSLRTGGTAEAFF
TGCGCCAGCAGCTTAAGGACAGGGGGCACGGCTGAAGCTTTCTTT
>14|TRBV20-1|-|-|TRBJ2-3
CSASSGDGTDTQYF
TGCAGTGCTAGTTCGGGAGATGGTACAGATACGCAGTATTTT
>13|TRBV12-3/TRBV12-4|TRBD2|many|TRBJ2-1
CASISGDYNEQFF
TGTGCCAGCATTAGCGGGGACTACAATGAGCAGTTCTTC
>16|TRBV20-1|TRBD1|many|TRBJ2-3
CSARVRGQGRTDTQYF
TGCAGTGCTAGAGTCAGAGGACAGGGGAGGACGGATACGCAGTATTTT
>12|TRBV7-9|-|many|TRBJ2-1
CASSSKGDEQFF
TGTGCCAGCAGCTCCAAGGGAGATGAGCAGTTCTTC
>15|TRBV7-2|TRBD2|many|TRBJ2-3
CASCTSGFSTDTQYF
TGTGCCAGCTGCACTAGCGGGTTTAGCACAGATACGCAGTATTTT
>15|TRBV7-2|TRBD2|many|TRBJ2-3
CASSPGTISTDTQYF
TGTGCCAGCAGCCCCGGGACTATAAGCACAGATACGCAGTATTTT
>16|TRBV7-6|-|-|TRBJ1-6
CASSLGSRDTNPPLHF
TGTGCCAGCAGCTTAGGTTCACGGGACACCAATCCACCCCTCCACTTT
>15|TRBV9|-|many|TRBJ2-7
CASSVGGTASYEQYF
TGTGCCAGCAGCGTAGGTGGGACCGCTTCCTACGAGCAGTACTTC
>15|TRBV6-5|TRBD2|many|TRBJ2-7
CASTPGLAGGGEQYF
TGTGCCAGCACCCCGGGACTAGCGGGGGGAGGCGAGCAGTACTTC